One sample yielded the 14 T cell receptor beta chains listed below, sequenced in a study of PD-L1 blockade in urothelial cancer. The method was immunoSEQ multiplex PCR; TCRdb's version includes in-frame clones alone and lacks a portion of them. Of fewer than 90,000 clones in the sample, around 93% were seen once. Time point of the sample: peripheral blood 6 weeks after treatment start. Sample: PBMCs, taken around atezolizumab (anti-PD-L1) treatment. These receptors came from a woman older than 75 with urothelial cancer.

This chain uses TRBV7-7 with TRBJ2-1; TRBD1 is a possible D gene (6 bases). V was cut by 5 bases and J by 8 bases, with 22 bases left in between. The CDR3 length is 16 residues. Looked up from germline, CDR1 is SSHAT and CDR2 is FNYEAQ (reference sequence). The chain's CDR3 is CASSLGDNPGGYEQFF. The CDR3 DNA follows: TGTGCCAGCAGCCTCGGGGACAACCCCGGCGGTTATGAGCAGTTCTTC.

CDR3 nucleotide sequence: TGTGCCAGCTCCCCCGAATGGACAGGGGGGAACACTGAAGCTTTCTTT. Amino acid sequence: CASSPEWTGGNTEAFF. The V gene is TRBV18, the J gene TRBJ1-1, with 10 bases matching TRBD1. The CDR3 is made up of 16 amino acids. Germline CDR1 KGHSH, CDR2 LQKENI. J was trimmed by 1 base and V by 6 bases; bases with no gene match: 8.

The chain joins TRBV28 to TRBJ2-1; a weak D match, TRBD2 (6 bases). Trimming removed 6 bases at V and 3 bases at J, with 15 bases between. Germline CDR1 MDHEN, CDR2 SYDVKM. The CDR3 totals 15 residues. In DNA, the CDR3 is TGTGCCAGCAGCCCTGGGGGGAGCCTCTACAATGAGCAGTTCTTC. This translates into CASSPGGSLYNEQFF.

V is TRBV4-2 and J is TRBJ1-4; the match to TRBD1 covers 9 bases. There are 16 residues in the CDR3. Germline lookup yields CDR1 LGHNA and CDR2 YNFKEQ. The J segment lost 7 bases and the V segment lost 4 bases, leaving 10 bases of the junction unmatched. The CDR3 region has the DNA TGTGCCAGCAGCCCAGCCGTGGGGACAGGGACTGAAAAACTGTTTTTT. Its protein is CASSPAVGTGTEKLFF.

The chain couples TRBV18 to TRBJ1-5, with 7 positions matching TRBD1. In germline, CDR1 is KGHSH, CDR2 LQKENI. V lost 3 bases to trimming and J lost 4 bases; unmatched junction nucleotides: 0. CDR3 length equals 13 residues. The CDR3 sequence is CASSPGQNQPQHF. CDR3 in DNA: TGTGCCAGCTCACCGGGACAGAATCAGCCCCAGCATTTT.

The J gene is TRBJ2-1, the V gene TRBV19; 10 nucleotides match TRBD2. The CDR3 runs 17 residues. V gave up 10 bases and J gave up 9 bases; unmatched junction bases: 21. Germline loops: CDR1 LNHDA, CDR2 SQIVND (reference sequence). DNA of the CDR3: TGTGCCACCGAAGGGCCTAGACTAGCGGGCCCGGTAGGTGAGCAGTTCTTC. This codes for CATEGPRLAGPVGEQFF.

The chain employs TRBV10-2 and TRBJ2-1, with TRBD2 matching over 7 bases. Germline lookup yields CDR1 WSHSY and CDR2 SAAADI. The CDR3 is 16 residues long. J gave up 0 bases and V 3 bases, and 5 bases lay outside the gene matches. CDR3 amino acids: CASSEFRGSSYNEQFF. In DNA form, the CDR3 reads TGCGCCAGCAGTGAATTCCGCGGGAGCTCCTACAATGAGCAGTTCTTC.

This clone was recorded only once. V gene TRBV18 combines with J gene TRBJ2-5; no firm D call. The CDR3 spans 13 residues. Trimming removed 2 bases from V and 7 bases from J, with 11 bases in between. Germline CDR1 reads KGHSH; CDR2 reads LQKENI. CDR3 in DNA: TGTGCCAGCTCACCAGAATCGTCGGGGACCCAGTACTTC. Translation gives CASSPESSGTQYF.

In its sample, this clone was seen once. This CDR3 reads CASRSQGGREKLFF. CDR3 nucleotides: TGCGCCAGCAGATCACAGGGTGGTCGCGAAAAACTGTTTTTT. The rearrangement links TRBV5-1 to TRBJ1-4; possibly TRBD1 for D (6 bases). This CDR3 is 14 amino acids long. V was cut by 5 bases and J by 8 bases, with 16 bases left in between. Germline CDR1 is SGHRS and CDR2 is YFSETQ.

This rearrangement joins TRBV27 to TRBJ2-2; 16 bases are shared with TRBD2. Germline V gives CDR1 MNHEY, CDR2 SMNVEV (reference sequence). The CDR3 consists of 18 residues. V dropped 5 bases and J dropped 5; count of bases not matched to a gene: 8. Here the CDR3 DNA reads TGTGCCAGCAGTAACTCCGGGACTAGCGGGAGGGTTACCGGGGAGCTGTTTTTT. It specifies CASSNSGTSGRVTGELFF.

This clone has only one observation. V is TRBV6-5 and J is TRBJ2-7, with D tentatively TRBD2 (5 bases). V was clipped by 6 bases and J by 4 bases, with 16 bases between them. Looked up from germline, CDR1 is MNHEY and CDR2 is SVGAGI. There are 14 residues in the CDR3. In DNA form, the CDR3 reads TGTGCCAGCAGCCCCGCCGGGAACCCGTACGAGCAGTACTTC. Translating it yields CASSPAGNPYEQYF.

The chain is built from TRBV28 and TRBJ2-3; 10 bases are shared with TRBD2. This CDR3 contains 15 residues. The V segment lost 4 bases and the J segment 3 bases; nucleotides outside the gene matches: 4. Germline V gene sequence: CDR1 MDHEN, CDR2 SYDVKM. The CDR3: CASSSSGSWTDTQYF. CDR3 sequence (DNA): TGTGCCAGCAGTTCTAGCGGGAGTTGGACAGATACGCAGTATTTT.

This rearrangement joins TRBV10-1 to TRBJ2-7, with a weak D call TRBD2 (6 bases). Germline V gives CDR1 WNHNN, CDR2 SYGVQD (reference sequence). The CDR3 totals 16 residues. Trimming took 0 bases from V and 3 from J, leaving 15 bases between them. CDR3 nucleotide sequence: TGCGCCAGCAGTGAGTCCCTAACTAGCAGAAACTACGAGCAGTACTTC. Protein: CASSESLTSRNYEQYF.

V is TRBV28 and J is TRBJ2-3, with TRBD2 as a possible D gene (6 bases). V was pared by 6 bases and J by 7 bases, with 23 bases between. Germline V gives CDR1 MDHEN, CDR2 SYDVKM. This CDR3 region has 16 residues. The CDR3 protein is CASSSPGTPRGNTQYF. The CDR3, as DNA: TGTGCCAGCAGCTCACCAGGGACCCCCCGCGGGAATACGCAGTATTTT.